What follows is one T cell receptor (beta chain) and its context. Its antigen remains unidentified. This sample is drawn from a study of cytomegalovirus exposure and HLA in healthy donors. Notes on the study in general: The authors later found HLA-associated TCR beta chains more clonally expanded than equally common others. Among immune exposure information, only CMV serostatus was available. Specific recognition of CMV antigens was confirmed in vitro for a few chains (all CMV-associated).

PCR primers comprised 60 Vbeta and 13 Jbeta primers. Clones were sequenced by immunoSEQ multiplex PCR, and TCRdb holds only the in-frame ones, with some missing. The repertoire consists of roughly 150,000 clones, with more than 65% occurring once and the leading ten covering about a tenth. CDR1 is SGDLS and CDR2 is YYNGEE in the germline V gene. Trimming removed 3 bases from V and 8 bases from J, with 12 bases in between. This CDR3 has 13 amino acids. The clonotype comes from a man aged 18 to 30 in good health and CMV-seropositive. The chain uses TRBV9 and TRBJ2-1; D uncertain. Specimen: PBMCs. In nucleotides, the CDR3 is TGTGCCAGCAGCGGAATGACTCCCGATGAGCAGTTCTTC. Protein sequence: CASSGMTPDEQFF. Looking up the rest from reference TRBV9 and TRBJ2-1 gives the full variable domain: DSGVTQTPKHLITATGQRVTLRCSPRSGDLSVYWYQQSLDQGLQFLIQYYNGEERAKGNILERFSAQQFPDLHSELNLSSLELGDSALYFCASSGMTPDEQFFGPGTRLTVL.